Listed below are T cell receptor beta chains from one sample, sequenced in a study of a mutant IDH1 vaccine in newly diagnosed glioma. Sequencing used immunoSEQ multiplex PCR; TCRdb keeps in-frame clones, though not all of them. The repertoire consists of 33,000 or so clones, with 65% to 85% occurring once and the leading ten covering approximately 8.5%. These TCRs are of unknown antigen specificity. The starting material was PBMCs, obtained from a glioma patient whose treatment included an IDH1 peptide vaccine. These receptors all stem from a woman aged 30 to 39 with glioma. Some clones in this sample may be carry-over from other donors' samples. Both conserved end residues are trimmed from each CDR3. Each record gives: V gene, J gene, CDR3 protein.

V: TRBV6-1
J: TRBJ1-2
CDR3: ASERRTYGYT

V: TRBV6-6
J: TRBJ1-1
CDR3: ASRVSEAF

V: TRBV10-1
J: TRBJ2-1
CDR3: ASSRDRAHEQF

V: TRBV11-2
J: TRBJ1-1
CDR3: ASSARTTLPEAF

V: TRBV18
J: TRBJ1-4
CDR3: ASSPDNFEKLF

V: TRBV14
J: TRBJ2-1
CDR3: ASSQIAGDEQF

V: TRBV5-1
J: TRBJ2-7
CDR3: ASTPGAGYEQY

V: TRBV2
J: TRBJ2-1
CDR3: ASTGTGGDEQF

V: TRBV5-1
J: TRBJ2-5
CDR3: ASSLGPSGRARETQY

V: TRBV9
J: TRBJ1-4
CDR3: ASSVGVRTGDEKLF

V: TRBV7-9
J: TRBJ2-6
CDR3: ASSWSGANVLT

V: TRBV6-5
J: TRBJ1-5
CDR3: ASSDREHQPQH

V: TRBV13
J: TRBJ2-4
CDR3: ASSLRGHQAKNIQY

V: TRBV6-5
J: TRBJ2-2
CDR3: ATRRSTTGELF

V: TRBV7-7
J: TRBJ1-5
CDR3: ASSLTPRDVRGEGSNQPQH

V: TRBV6-1
J: TRBJ2-2
CDR3: ASSGPPLRGGELF

V: TRBV6-1
J: TRBJ2-7
CDR3: ASRSGPGDYEQY

V: TRBV10-2
J: TRBJ2-7
CDR3: ASSEHGSTEGELAVYEQY

V: TRBV29-1
J: TRBJ2-5
CDR3: SVAVTGGRIETQY

V: TRBV11-1
J: TRBJ1-1
CDR3: ASSYSITGEAF

V: TRBV29-1
J: TRBJ1-3
CDR3: SVMGGIGGNTIY